The 18 T cell receptor beta chains listed next were all sequenced from one sample in a study of T cell responses to AZD1222 COVID-19 vaccine. Here immunoSEQ multiplex PCR was the method, and the copy in TCRdb shows in-frame clones only, minus some. The repertoire consists of over 100,000 clones, with over 75% occurring once and the leading ten covering 20% to 25%. The material sequenced was peripheral blood, taken on day 0 of AZD1222 vaccination. The source of these receptors is an adult in good health.

The V gene is TRBV5-5, the J gene TRBJ1-1; D perhaps matches TRBD1 (6 bases). Trimming cost V 4 bases and J 7 bases, with 17 bases left between them. The CDR3 spans 14 residues. Looked up from germline, CDR1 is SGHKS and CDR2 is YYEKEE (reference sequence). The CDR3, as DNA: TGTGCCAGCAGCCCGTTCTACAGGGTAGGTGAAGCTTTCTTT. It is translated as CASSPFYRVGEAFF.

V is TRBV6-5 and J is TRBJ1-1, with D unresolved. This CDR3 contains 12 residues. From germline, CDR1 is MNHEY and CDR2 SVGAGI. Trimming pared 5 bases from V and 0 bases from J, leaving 4 bases between. This CDR3 reads CASSTMNTEAFF. DNA for the CDR3: TGTGCCAGCAGTACCATGAACACTGAAGCTTTCTTT.

The chain employs TRBV6-2 or TRBV6-3 and TRBJ2-1; D remains ambiguous. The CDR3 covers 17 residues. V was cut by 0 bases and J by 2 bases, with 14 bases left in between. CDR1 and CDR2 from the germline V gene are MNHEY and SVGEGT. The CDR3 coding sequence is TGTGCCAGCAGTTACTCTGGCCGCGCCCAGACCTACAATGAGCAGTTCTTC. Residues: CASSYSGRAQTYNEQFF.

This clone has more than one count but fewer than ten. The chain has TRBV5-4 and TRBJ1-1; tentatively, D is TRBD1 (5 bases). The germline V gene encodes CDR1 SGHNT and CDR2 YYREEE (reference sequence). The CDR3 sequence is 16 residues long. Trimming stripped 0 bases from V and 1 base from J, with 13 bases between. CDR3 residues: CASSLGQGMGNTEAFF. The DNA for the CDR3 is TGTGCCAGCAGCTTGGGGCAGGGAATGGGGAACACTGAAGCTTTCTTT.

The chain combines TRBV29-1 with TRBJ2-3; 9 positions agree with TRBD2. CDR1 and CDR2 from the germline V gene are SQVTM and ANQGSEA. The CDR3 is 13 residues long. The trim removed 8 bases at V and 2 bases at J, leaving 5 bases unmatched. The CDR3 spells CSSGLANTDTQYF. The DNA for the CDR3 is TGCAGCTCGGGACTAGCAAACACAGATACGCAGTATTTT.

V gene TRBV27 combines with J gene TRBJ1-2; D possibly corresponds to TRBD1 (5 bases). This CDR3 region has 14 residues. V was shortened by 5 bases and J by 2 bases, with 12 bases between the two germline ends. Looked up from germline, CDR1 is MNHEY and CDR2 is SMNVEV (reference sequence). CDR3 residues: CASSPTGANYGYTF. For the CDR3, the DNA is TGTGCCAGCAGTCCTACCGGGGCCAACTATGGCTACACCTTC.

This chain uses TRBV19 with TRBJ2-4; a weak D match, TRBD1 (7 bases). This CDR3 has 16 amino acids. Germline lookup yields CDR1 LNHDA and CDR2 SQIVND (reference sequence). Deletions cut 5 bases from V and 11 bases from J, with 25 bases between. The CDR3 is CASSAPRDSSRGVQYF. The CDR3, as DNA: TGTGCCAGTAGTGCCCCGAGGGACAGTTCCAGGGGGGTTCAGTACTTC.

The CDR3 loop reads CASRPGANTEAFF. As DNA, the CDR3 is TGTGCCAGCAGGCCAGGGGCGAACACTGAAGCTTTCTTT. The V gene is TRBV28, the J gene TRBJ1-1, with D perhaps TRBD1 (6 bases). The V and J ends lost 6 bases and 1 base respectively, with 9 bases between them. The CDR3 loop spans 13 amino acids. Germline CDR1 is MDHEN and CDR2 is SYDVKM.

CDR3 region: CASSSPGEEAFF. CDR3 bases: TGTGCCAGCAGCTCGCCGGGGGAAGAAGCTTTCTTT. The chain has TRBV7-3 and TRBJ1-1; perhaps TRBD1 as D (5 bases). This CDR3 is built from 12 residues. Germline CDR1 is SGHTA and CDR2 is FQGTGA. With 4 bases removed from V and 8 bases from J, the gap between germline ends came to 11 bases.

The chain combines TRBV29-1 with TRBJ1-2; D might be TRBD1 (6 bases). Trimming stripped 3 bases from V and 8 bases from J, with 13 bases between. CDR3 size: 12 residues. Germline lookup yields CDR1 SQVTM and CDR2 ANQGSEA. DNA of the CDR3: TGCAGCGTTGATACAGGGAACGGCGGCTACACCTTC. It is translated as CSVDTGNGGYTF.

V is TRBV27 and J is TRBJ1-5; no reliable D call. There are 12 residues in the CDR3. The ends were cut back, 3 bases at V and 6 bases at J, with 6 bases in the middle. Germline-derived CDR1 and CDR2 are MNHEY and SMNVEV (reference sequence). Here the CDR3 reads CASSFTGQPQHF. CDR3 bases: TGTGCCAGCAGTTTCACGGGTCAGCCCCAGCATTTT.

This clone has a handful of counts. The gene calls are TRBV29-1 and TRBJ2-2, with 9 bases that match TRBD1. The CDR3 spans 14 residues. Germline V CDR1 and CDR2: SQVTM, ANQGSEA. The V gene end was trimmed by 4 bases and the J gene end by 7 bases; junction bases not matched to a gene: 7. CDR3 in amino acids: CSVGRDRAIGELFF. As DNA, the CDR3 is TGCAGCGTTGGCCGGGACAGGGCCATCGGGGAGCTGTTTTTT.

The rearrangement uses TRBV5-1 and TRBJ1-3, with a tentative D call TRBD1 (5 bases). CDR3 size: 16 residues. Trimming removed 1 base at V and 4 bases at J, with 15 bases between. CDR1 SGHRS and CDR2 YFSETQ come from the germline V gene. In DNA form, the CDR3 reads TGCGCCAGCAGCTTGACTCCCTCGCAGGGCGGAAACACCATATATTTT. Translation gives CASSLTPSQGGNTIYF.

The J gene is TRBJ2-5, the V gene TRBV12-3 or TRBV12-4; the D is unclear. V shed 1 base and J shed 5 bases, with 5 bases lying between them. The CDR3 extends over 12 amino acids. CDR3 sequence (DNA): TGTGCCAGCAGTTTAGTCGGCGAGACCCAGTACTTC. This gives the protein CASSLVGETQYF.

The chain links TRBV28 to TRBJ2-7; D unresolved. The ends were cut back, 3 bases at V and 3 bases at J, with 9 bases in the middle. The germline gives CDR1 MDHEN, CDR2 SYDVKM. The CDR3 spans 13 residues. The CDR3 protein is CASSLAPLYEQYF. The CDR3 coding sequence is TGTGCCAGCAGTTTGGCCCCTCTCTACGAGCAGTACTTC.

The table lists this clone with a few counts. The gene calls are TRBV19 and TRBJ1-5, with D perhaps matching TRBD1 (6 bases). V lost 4 bases to trimming and J lost 0 bases, with 10 bases between them. CDR1 and CDR2 (germline): LNHDA, SQIVND (reference sequence). The CDR3 loop spans 15 amino acids. This CDR3 is CASSKTGNSNQPQHF. CDR3 coding DNA: TGTGCCAGTAGTAAAACAGGGAATAGCAATCAGCCCCAGCATTTT.

The rearrangement links TRBV6-2 or TRBV6-3 to TRBJ1-4; TRBD1 might be the D (5 bases). The germline V and J ends were trimmed by 5 bases and 2 bases, with 12 bases remaining between them. The CDR3 extends over 15 amino acids. Germline V gene sequence: CDR1 MNHEY, CDR2 SVGEGT. The CDR3 DNA is TGTGCCAGCAGTGCCCGGGGGGTGACTAATGAAAAACTGTTTTTT. Protein: CASSARGVTNEKLFF.

The chain combines TRBV4-3 with TRBJ1-2, with 10 positions matching TRBD1. The ends lost 1 base at V and 4 bases at J; junction bases unmatched: 6. This CDR3 has 16 amino acids. Germline CDR1 LGHNA, CDR2 YSLEER. The CDR3 DNA reads as TGCGCCAGCAGCCAAGTGGCGGGGACAGGGGTCTATGGCTACACCTTC. Translated: CASSQVAGTGVYGYTF.